These 23 T cell receptor beta chains were all obtained from the same sample, sequenced in a study of blood T cell repertoires in COVID-19. Sequencing used immunoSEQ multiplex PCR; TCRdb keeps in-frame clones, though not all of them. The sample contains roughly 140,000 clones, approximately 78% of which appear only once. The sequenced sample was peripheral blood. The receptors were sampled from a woman of 80 years or more with acute or convalescent COVID-19.

This clone was observed a single time. The J gene is TRBJ2-5, the V gene TRBV20-1; unclear D gene. Looked up from germline, CDR1 is DFQATT and CDR2 is SNEGSKA (reference sequence). The CDR3 runs to 11 residues. Trimming pared 1 base from V and 9 bases from J, leaving 9 bases between. Written as DNA, the CDR3 is TGCAGTGCTAGAGCGGTGGGCTCCCAGTACTTC. It specifies CSARAVGSQYF.

The V gene is TRBV24-1, the J gene TRBJ1-1; D gene uncertain. Trimming removed 4 bases from V and 5 bases from J, with 10 bases in between. The CDR3 sequence is 13 residues long. CDR1 is KGHDR, CDR2 SFDVKD, per germline. CDR3 sequence: CATSEAGGTEAFF. The CDR3 region has the DNA TGTGCCACCAGTGAGGCAGGAGGAACTGAAGCTTTCTTT.

This chain uses TRBV6-2 or TRBV6-3 with TRBJ2-5; D may be TRBD2 (5 bases). Per the germline V gene, CDR1 is MNHEY and CDR2 is SVGEGT. This CDR3 comprises 12 residues. V gave up 4 bases and J gave up 4 bases, with 7 bases separating them. CDR3 sequence reads: CASSSEGETQYF. CDR3 in DNA: TGTGCCAGCAGTTCCGAGGGAGAGACCCAGTACTTC.

This sequence joins TRBV5-1 and TRBJ2-3, with 10 bases identical to TRBD1. Germline assignment: CDR1 SGHRS and CDR2 YFSETQ. The V and J ends lost 4 bases and 4 bases, in that order; junction bases with no gene match: 6. The CDR3 totals 15 residues. This CDR3 reads CASSRDRGLPDTQYF. CDR3 nucleotide sequence: TGCGCCAGCAGCCGGGACAGGGGATTGCCAGATACGCAGTATTTT.

This rearrangement joins TRBV6-5 to TRBJ1-2, with no clear D. V was clipped by 0 bases and J by 6 bases, with 11 bases between them. The CDR3 sequence is 14 residues long. Germline lookup yields CDR1 MNHEY and CDR2 SVGAGI. The CDR3, as DNA: TGTGCCAGCAGTTACTCGGCCAGTTCAGATGGCTACACCTTC. This sequence encodes CASSYSASSDGYTF.

In its sample, this clone was seen a few times. The chain is built from TRBV6-1 and TRBJ2-5, with 7 bases matching TRBD2. This CDR3 has 16 residues. From germline, CDR1 is MNHNS and CDR2 SASEGT. Trimming at V came to 3 bases and at J to 2 bases, leaving 9 bases not matched to a gene. Written as DNA, the CDR3 is TGTGCCAGCAGTGAGGGAGGGCGGAAACAGCAAGAGACCCAGTACTTC. It translates to CASSEGGRKQQETQYF.

The chain is built from TRBV16 and TRBJ2-3, with 12 bases lining up with TRBD2. The trim removed 2 bases at V and 4 bases at J, leaving 13 bases unmatched. The CDR3 runs 19 residues. Germline V CDR1 and CDR2: KGHSY, FQNENV. The CDR3 sequence is CASSQKLGLAGSWPDTQYF. For the CDR3, the DNA is TGTGCCAGCAGCCAAAAACTTGGACTAGCGGGAAGCTGGCCAGATACGCAGTATTTT.

CDR3 region: CASSEFKVAGGFQETQYF. CDR3 coding DNA: TGTGCCAGCAGTGAATTCAAGGTAGCGGGAGGCTTTCAAGAGACCCAGTACTTC. The chain is built from TRBV25-1 and TRBJ2-5, with TRBD2 identical over 10 bases. The germline V gene encodes CDR1 MGHDK and CDR2 SYGVNS. This CDR3 has 18 amino acids. After removal of 1 base from V and 2 bases from J, the junction contained 10 bases not matched to a gene. Full variable domain (outside the CDR3, taken from reference TRBV25-1 and TRBJ2-5): EADIYQTPRYLVIGTGKKITLECSQTMGHDKMYWYQQDPGMELHLIHYSYGVNSTEKGDLSSESTVSRIRTEHFPLTLESARPSHTSQYLCASSEFKVAGGFQETQYFGPGTRLLVL.

This chain links TRBV27 with TRBJ1-1; D is undetermined. Germline V gene sequence: CDR1 MNHEY, CDR2 SMNVEV (reference sequence). V shed 3 bases and J shed 7 bases, with 18 bases lying between them. The CDR3 contains 15 residues. The CDR3: CASSFFRVAGDEAFF. The CDR3 bases are TGTGCCAGCAGTTTCTTCCGGGTGGCGGGTGATGAAGCTTTCTTT.

This clone turned up a few times. V gene TRBV28 combines with J gene TRBJ2-1; 14 bases agree with TRBD2. CDR1 and CDR2 from the germline V gene are MDHEN and SYDVKM. V was clipped by 0 bases and J by 5 bases; unmatched bases: 12. This CDR3 is built from 20 residues. The CDR3 region is CASSLWRTSGRIFWDNEQFF. CDR3 in DNA: TGTGCCAGCAGTTTATGGAGGACTAGCGGGAGGATTTTTTGGGACAATGAGCAGTTCTTC.

The V and J genes are TRBV7-9 and TRBJ1-2; 8 positions match TRBD1. The trim removed 4 bases at V and 4 bases at J, leaving 8 bases unmatched. CDR1 and CDR2 (germline): SEHNR, FQNEAQ (reference sequence). This CDR3 has 15 residues. CDR3 region: CASSSRRDRLYGYTF. DNA of the CDR3: TGTGCCAGCAGCTCTCGCCGGGACAGGCTCTATGGCTACACCTTC.

The chain is built from TRBV19 and TRBJ1-5; TRBD1 is a possible D gene (5 bases). The CDR3 covers 15 residues. Trimming removed 5 bases at V and 0 bases at J, with 11 bases between. Germline CDR1 reads LNHDA; CDR2 reads SQIVND (reference sequence). CDR3 in amino acids: CASSRRGYSNQPQHF. The CDR3 DNA reads TGTGCCAGTAGTCGGCGGGGGTATAGCAATCAGCCCCAGCATTTT.

The CDR3 sequence: CAWSSGMQEKLFF. In nucleotides, the CDR3 is TGTGCCTGGAGTAGCGGGATGCAAGAAAAACTGTTTTTT. The chain uses TRBV30 and TRBJ1-4; D call uncertain. CDR1 is GTSNPN and CDR2 is SVGIG in the germline V gene (reference sequence). The CDR3 covers 13 residues. Deletions cut 2 bases from V and 8 bases from J, with 12 bases between.

This clone has only a few counts. The chain combines TRBV5-1 with TRBJ2-5; 7 nucleotides agree with TRBD2. Germline V gene data show CDR1 as SGHRS and CDR2 as YFSETQ. The CDR3 consists of 14 residues. With 5 bases clipped from V and 2 bases from J, the junction kept 6 bases outside the gene matches. CDR3 nucleotides: TGCGCCAGCAGAGAGGGGCGGGGGCAAGAGACCCAGTACTTC. Translation: CASREGRGQETQYF. Together with reference TRBV5-1 and TRBJ2-5, the CDR3 gives the full variable domain: KAGVTQTPRYLIKTRGQQVTLSCSPISGHRSVSWYQQTPGQGLQFLFEYFSETQRNKGNFPGRFSGRQFSNSRSEMNVSTLELGDSALYLCASREGRGQETQYFGPGTRLLVL.

V and J are TRBV7-7 and TRBJ2-5; D is possibly TRBD1 (5 bases). V was pared by 5 bases and J by 3 bases, with 16 bases between. Germline assignment: CDR1 SSHAT and CDR2 FNYEAQ (reference sequence). CDR3 length equals 15 residues. The CDR3 region has the DNA TGTGCCAGCAGCGAAAAATGGGCCAGGGAAGAGACCCAGTACTTC. Amino acid sequence: CASSEKWAREETQYF.

Only a few counts were recorded for this clone. The chain couples TRBV5-1 to TRBJ1-1; 8 nucleotides match TRBD1. V trimming: 0 bases; J trimming: 2 bases; junction bases outside the gene matches: 6. Looked up from germline, CDR1 is SGHRS and CDR2 is YFSETQ. The CDR3 consists of 16 residues. The CDR3 loop is CASSLAGGRGNTEAFF. In DNA, the CDR3 is TGCGCCAGCAGCTTGGCAGGGGGCAGGGGAAACACTGAAGCTTTCTTT.

The chain links TRBV6-1 to TRBJ2-7; tentatively, D is TRBD1 (5 bases). CDR3 length: 15 amino acids. Deletions cut 2 bases from V and 1 base from J, with 12 bases between. Germline V gene sequence: CDR1 MNHNS, CDR2 SASEGT. The CDR3 nucleotides are TGTGCCAGCAGTGAAATGACAGCTTTGTCCTACGAGCAGTACTTC. Encoded protein: CASSEMTALSYEQYF.

The V gene is TRBV19, the J gene TRBJ2-1, with TRBD2 matching 9 bases. CDR1 is LNHDA, CDR2 SQIVND, per germline (reference sequence). CDR3 size: 17 residues. The trim removed 4 bases at V and 4 bases at J, leaving 11 bases unmatched. The CDR3 coding sequence is TGTGCCAGTAGTAGACCTTCCGGGACTAGCAGTTACAATGAGCAGTTCTTC. Amino acid sequence: CASSRPSGTSSYNEQFF.

This chain joins TRBV10-3 and TRBJ2-1; D may be TRBD2 (6 bases). The CDR3 runs 14 residues. Trimming pared 2 bases from V and 4 bases from J, leaving 9 bases between. Germline lookup yields CDR1 ENHRY and CDR2 SYGVKD. CDR3 DNA sequence: TGTGCCATCAGTGAGGGAGGGGCGTACAATGAGCAGTTCTTC. As protein: CAISEGGAYNEQFF.

The chain couples TRBV6-5 to TRBJ1-2; TRBD1 aligns across 9 bases. The CDR3 consists of 16 residues. Germline V gives CDR1 MNHEY, CDR2 SVGAGI. After removal of 3 bases from V and 1 base from J, the junction contained 6 bases not matched to a gene. The CDR3 coding sequence is TGTGCCAGCAGTTATACGGGACAGGGAAATAACTATGGCTACACCTTC. It encodes CASSYTGQGNNYGYTF.

This clone appeared a few times. The rearrangement joins TRBV18 to TRBJ2-2, with 10 bases aligning to TRBD2. The junction had 7 bases not matched to a gene; V was cut back by 0 bases and J by 6 bases. The germline CDR1 and CDR2 sequences are KGHSH and LQKENI. This CDR3 comprises 17 residues. In DNA form, the CDR3 reads TGTGCCAGCTCACCACCGTCTCTAGCGGGAGATTCCGGGGAGCTGTTTTTT. Translation gives CASSPPSLAGDSGELFF.

The V and J genes are TRBV6-5 and TRBJ2-1; 11 bases map to TRBD2. Trimming cost V 5 bases and J 9 bases; bases outside gene matches: 9. The germline V gene has CDR1 MNHEY and CDR2 SVGAGI. This CDR3 region has 15 residues. The DNA for the CDR3 is TGTGCCAGCAGTCCAGGACTAGCGGGTCTCGGTGAGCAGTTCTTC. As protein: CASSPGLAGLGEQFF.

The rearrangement links TRBV6-4 to TRBJ1-1, with D uncertain. V was shortened by 5 bases and J by 0 bases, with 10 bases between the two germline ends. This CDR3 has 14 residues. The germline gives CDR1 MRHNA, CDR2 SNTAGT. CDR3 sequence reads: CASSRDAMNTEAFF. The DNA for the CDR3 is TGTGCCAGCAGTCGGGATGCTATGAACACTGAAGCTTTCTTT.